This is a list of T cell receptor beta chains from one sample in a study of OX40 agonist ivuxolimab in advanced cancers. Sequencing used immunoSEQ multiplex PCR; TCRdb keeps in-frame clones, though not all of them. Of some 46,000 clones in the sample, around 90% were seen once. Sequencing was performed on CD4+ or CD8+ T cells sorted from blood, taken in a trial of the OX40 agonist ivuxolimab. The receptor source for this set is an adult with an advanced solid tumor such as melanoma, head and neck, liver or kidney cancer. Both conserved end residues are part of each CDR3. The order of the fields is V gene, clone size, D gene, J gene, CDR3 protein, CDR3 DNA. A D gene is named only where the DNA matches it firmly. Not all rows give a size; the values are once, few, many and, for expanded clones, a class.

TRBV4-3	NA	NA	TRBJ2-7	CASSQAEGFYEQYF	TGCGCCAGCAGCCAAGCAGAGGGATTTTACGAGCAGTACTTC
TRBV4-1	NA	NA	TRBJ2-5	CASSQEFQALRETQYF	TGCGCCAGCAGCCAAGAATTCCAGGCCCTCCGGGAGACCCAGTACTTC
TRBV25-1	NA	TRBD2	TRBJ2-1	CASHSGYNEQFF	TGTGCCTCCCATAGCGGGTACAATGAGCAGTTCTTC
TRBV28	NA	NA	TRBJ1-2	CASSLYGETMPGYTF	TGTGCCAGCAGCTTATACGGGGAGACTATGCCTGGCTACACCTTC
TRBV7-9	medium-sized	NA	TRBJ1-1	CASSFFPEAFF	TGTGCCAGCAGCTTTTTCCCTGAAGCTTTCTTT
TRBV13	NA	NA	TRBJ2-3	CASSFQTDPRVSLFAQDTQYF	TGTGCCAGCAGCTTTCAGACCGATCCCCGTGTATCCCTCTTCGCACAAGATACGCAGTATTTT
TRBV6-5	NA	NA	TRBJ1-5	CASSYSGTQPQHF	TGTGCCAGCAGTTACTCAGGTACTCAGCCCCAGCATTTT
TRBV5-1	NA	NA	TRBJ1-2	CASSSWDITYGYTF	TGCGCCAGCAGCTCCTGGGACATTACCTATGGCTACACCTTC
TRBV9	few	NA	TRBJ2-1	CASSVGGGFYNEQFF	TGTGCCAGCAGCGTAGGAGGTGGATTCTACAATGAGCAGTTCTTC
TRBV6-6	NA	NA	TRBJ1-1	CASSYRSVSEAFF	TGTGCCAGCAGTTACCGGTCCGTCTCCGAAGCTTTCTTT
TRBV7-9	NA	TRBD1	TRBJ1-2	CASSLKGTGKGNYGYTF	TGTGCCAGCAGCTTAAAGGGGACAGGGAAGGGTAACTATGGCTACACCTTC